A selection of T cell receptor beta chains follows, all from one sample in a study of blood T cell repertoires in COVID-19. Sequenced by immunoSEQ multiplex PCR; TCRdb stores in-frame clones only, minus some. The sample includes hundreds of thousands of clones, approximately 88% of them seen just once. Sequenced: peripheral blood. All receptors come from a woman in her 50s with COVID-19, enrolled during active disease. Each CDR3 is given with its conserved first and last residue. D genes are given only for firm matches. Clone size is given for some rows only: seen once, a few or many times, or a class if the clone is expanded.

>-|-|TRBV24-1|TRBJ2-2
CATSDLGLNTGELFF
TGTGCCACCAGTGACCTGGGCCTCAACACCGGGGAGCTGTTTTTT
>-|-|TRBV9|TRBJ1-4
CASSAGHTTNEKLFF
TGTGCCAGCAGCGCCGGACACACAACTAATGAAAAACTGTTTTTT
>TRBD2|-|TRBV6-2/TRBV6-3|TRBJ2-1
CASSYSRRLAGGQYNEQFF
TGTGCCAGCAGTTACTCTAGGCGGCTAGCGGGGGGGCAGTACAATGAGCAGTTCTTC
>TRBD2|-|TRBV5-1|TRBJ2-3
CASTPLAGGGDTQYF
TGCGCCAGCACCCCGCTAGCGGGGGGAGGGGATACGCAGTATTTT
>TRBD1|-|TRBV10-2|TRBJ2-3
CATVGTGGRDTQYF
TGCGCCACTGTTGGGACAGGGGGAAGGGATACGCAGTATTTT
>-|-|TRBV9|TRBJ2-4
CASSVEEPVAKNIQYF
TGTGCCAGCAGCGTAGAGGAGCCAGTAGCCAAAAACATTCAGTACTTC
>-|-|TRBV4-1|TRBJ1-4
CASSRQSHAATNEKLFF
TGCGCCAGCAGCCGGCAATCCCACGCCGCAACTAATGAAAAACTGTTTTTT
>-|few|TRBV5-1|TRBJ1-1
CASQPPSGNTEAFF
TGCGCCAGTCAACCCCCCTCAGGGAACACTGAAGCTTTCTTT
>TRBD1|-|TRBV3-1/TRBV3-2|TRBJ1-6
CASSRDSNSPLHF
TGTGCCAGCAGCCGGGACAGTAATTCACCCCTCCACTTT
>-|-|TRBV6-6|TRBJ2-3
CASRYNTDTQYF
TGTGCCAGCAGGTATAACACAGATACGCAGTATTTT
>-|-|TRBV24-1|TRBJ1-1
CATSGGPEGRAFF
TGTGCCACCAGTGGGGGCCCGGAGGGGAGGGCTTTCTTT
>-|-|TRBV7-2|TRBJ1-2
CASSLPQVYGYTF
TGTGCCAGCAGCTTACCACAGGTATATGGCTACACCTTC
>TRBD1|-|TRBV7-9|TRBJ1-1
CASSLGQGAIAFF
TGTGCCAGCAGCTTGGGTCAGGGGGCTATAGCTTTCTTT
>TRBD1|-|TRBV5-6|TRBJ1-1
CASGQGDYRAFF
TGTGCCAGCGGACAGGGCGATTACCGAGCTTTCTTT
>TRBD1|once|TRBV2|TRBJ2-1
CASSTYRGDEQFF
TGTGCCAGCAGTACTTACAGGGGAGATGAGCAGTTCTTC
>TRBD2|-|TRBV9|TRBJ2-2
CASSVGGRVNTGELFF
TGTGCCAGCAGCGTAGGGGGGAGGGTTAACACCGGGGAGCTGTTTTTT
>TRBD1|-|TRBV5-1|TRBJ1-2
CASSLSGNRGQNGYTF
TGCGCCAGCAGCTTGTCCGGTAACAGGGGGCAGAATGGCTACACCTTC
>-|-|TRBV5-1|TRBJ2-7
CASSFTRLSYEQYF
TGCGCCAGCAGCTTTACCAGGCTCTCCTACGAGCAGTACTTC
>-|-|TRBV2|TRBJ1-5
CASGGETNNQPQHF
TGTGCCAGCGGCGGCGAAACAAACAATCAGCCCCAGCATTTT
>-|-|TRBV7-9|TRBJ1-1
CASSLGGMNTEAFF
TGTGCCAGCAGCTTAGGGGGCATGAACACTGAAGCTTTCTTT
>-|-|TRBV7-6|TRBJ1-1
CASSLRLVEDPAFF
TGTGCCAGCAGCTTACGGTTGGTCGAGGATCCAGCTTTCTTT
>-|-|TRBV27|TRBJ2-1
CASSLGLLQGTYNEQFF
TGTGCCAGCAGTTTAGGGCTTTTACAGGGAACCTACAATGAGCAGTTCTTC
>-|-|TRBV14|TRBJ1-5
CASSQDRGGEGSQPQHF
TGTGCCAGCAGCCAAGATAGGGGGGGGGAAGGAAGCCAGCCCCAGCATTTT
>-|-|TRBV9|TRBJ1-2
CASSLEATGVLYGYTF
TGTGCCAGCAGCCTCGAAGCGACAGGCGTACTCTATGGCTACACCTTC
>-|-|TRBV19|TRBJ1-4
CASRRDAATNEKLFF
TGTGCCAGTAGGCGGGACGCAGCAACTAATGAAAAACTGTTTTTT
>TRBD2|-|TRBV7-2|TRBJ2-1
CASRVVRLAGITEQFF
TGTGCCAGCAGAGTAGTTCGGCTAGCGGGGATTACCGAGCAGTTCTTC
>-|-|TRBV3-1/TRBV3-2|TRBJ1-2
CASSQGRGIKDGYTF
TGTGCCAGCAGCCAAGGAAGGGGAATAAAGGATGGCTACACCTTC
>TRBD1|-|TRBV30|TRBJ1-1
CAWSGQEVTEAFF
TGTGCCTGGAGCGGACAGGAGGTGACTGAAGCTTTCTTT
>-|-|TRBV5-1|TRBJ1-6
CASSLNRVESPLHF
TGCGCCAGCAGCTTGAATCGGGTCGAGTCACCCCTCCACTTT
>TRBD1|-|TRBV29-1|TRBJ2-7
CSVARGREDEQYF
TGCAGCGTTGCTAGGGGGCGCGAGGACGAGCAGTACTTC
>TRBD2|-|TRBV27|TRBJ2-7
CASSSGGTHYEQYF
TGTGCCAGCAGTTCGGGGGGAACCCACTACGAGCAGTACTTC
>-|-|TRBV6-6|TRBJ1-1
CASSTNRNTEAFF
TGTGCCAGCAGTACCAACAGGAACACTGAAGCTTTCTTT
>-|-|TRBV12-3/TRBV12-4|TRBJ1-4
CATADLNEKLFF
TGTGCCACCGCGGATCTAAATGAAAAACTGTTTTTT
>-|-|TRBV5-1|TRBJ2-2
CASSPNVAANTGELFF
TGCGCCAGCAGCCCGAACGTAGCGGCCAACACCGGGGAGCTGTTTTTT
>TRBD1|-|TRBV29-1|TRBJ2-5
CSVRHGTGGETQYF
TGCAGCGTTCGCCACGGGACAGGGGGAGAGACCCAGTACTTC
>-|-|TRBV30|TRBJ2-6
CAWSPYLVSGANVLTF
TGTGCCTGGAGTCCCTACCTAGTATCTGGGGCCAACGTCCTGACTTTC
>TRBD1|-|TRBV10-2|TRBJ2-7
CASSERTGAPYEQYF
TGCGCCAGCAGTGAGCGGACAGGGGCCCCATACGAGCAGTACTTC
>-|-|TRBV5-1|TRBJ1-1
CASSQGLLNTEAFF
TGCGCCAGCAGCCAGGGACTTTTGAACACTGAAGCTTTCTTT
>TRBD1|-|TRBV10-3|TRBJ1-2
CAISELTGDGYTF
TGTGCCATCAGTGAATTGACAGGGGACGGCTACACCTTC
>TRBD1|-|TRBV7-8|TRBJ1-1
CASSRKDRAEAFF
TGTGCCAGCAGTCGCAAGGACAGGGCTGAAGCTTTCTTT
>TRBD2|-|TRBV27|TRBJ2-1
CAAGGPYNEQFF
TGTGCCGCGGGGGGACCTTACAATGAGCAGTTCTTC
>-|-|TRBV6-5|TRBJ2-2
CASIRTANTGELFF
TGTGCCAGCATAAGGACAGCCAACACCGGGGAGCTGTTTTTT
>-|once|TRBV6-5|TRBJ2-7
CASSYSGGTVTYEQYF
TGTGCCAGCAGTTACTCAGGGGGGACAGTAACCTACGAGCAGTACTTC
>TRBD1|-|TRBV5-1|TRBJ2-5
CASSPPTGLQETQYF
TGCGCCAGCAGCCCACCGACAGGGCTCCAAGAGACCCAGTACTTC
>-|-|TRBV3-1/TRBV3-2|TRBJ2-7
CASSQENSLREQYF
TGTGCCAGCAGCCAAGAAAACAGCCTACGAGAGCAGTACTTC
>-|-|TRBV12-1|TRBJ2-7
CASSSGQASYEQYF
TGTGCCAGCAGCTCGGGACAGGCCTCCTACGAGCAGTACTTC
>-|-|TRBV12-3/TRBV12-4|TRBJ1-5
CASTPGPQPQHF
TGTGCCAGCACCCCAGGGCCTCAGCCCCAGCATTTT
>-|few|TRBV15|TRBJ1-1
CATAGGGINTEAFF
TGTGCCACGGCTGGCGGGGGAATCAACACTGAAGCTTTCTTT
>-|few|TRBV19|TRBJ2-7
CASSGQSIEQYF
TGTGCCAGTAGCGGACAGTCTATCGAGCAGTACTTC
>-|few|TRBV5-1|TRBJ1-6
CASRRTDSPLHF
TGCGCCAGCAGACGGACTGATTCACCCCTCCACTTT
>-|-|TRBV3-1/TRBV3-2|TRBJ2-6
CASSQVGAGANVLTF
TGTGCCAGCAGCCAAGTCGGGGCTGGGGCCAACGTCCTGACTTTC
>-|-|TRBV5-1|TRBJ1-1
CASSLVQANTEAFF
TGCGCCAGCAGCTTGGTTCAAGCGAACACTGAAGCTTTCTTT
>-|-|TRBV5-4|TRBJ1-1
CASSLDTVNTEAFF
TGTGCCAGCAGCTTGGACACAGTCAACACTGAAGCTTTCTTT
>TRBD2|-|TRBV29-1|TRBJ2-7
CSVGRATSGGSYEQYF
TGCAGCGTTGGTCGGGCGACTAGCGGGGGCTCCTACGAGCAGTACTTC
>-|-|TRBV7-2|TRBJ2-1
CASSSRTKRSYNEQFF
TGTGCCAGCAGCTCTCGGACTAAACGCTCCTACAATGAGCAGTTCTTC
>TRBD1|-|TRBV18|TRBJ2-7
CASSPQTGGLRYEQYF
TGTGCCAGCTCACCGCAGACAGGGGGCCTTCGGTACGAGCAGTACTTC